The 32 T cell receptor beta chains below come from one sample, sequenced in a study of cytomegalovirus exposure and HLA in healthy donors. Method: immunoSEQ multiplex PCR; TCRdb's copy keeps in-frame clones and lacks some. The sample includes 180,000 or so clones, roughly nine tenths of them seen just once. The sequencing sample was made of PBMCs. The receptors here all came from a man aged 18 to 30 in good health and CMV-seropositive.

A single count supports this clone. The DNA for the CDR3 is TGTGCCAGCAGCTTGGGGACAGGGTACTCCTACGAGCAGTACTTC. Protein: CASSLGTGYSYEQYF. This chain joins TRBV5-6 and TRBJ2-7; the match to TRBD1 covers 8 bases. V lost 0 bases and J lost 0; bases outside the gene matches: 2. CDR3 length equals 15 residues. Per germline, CDR1 SGHDT and CDR2 YYEEEE.

A word on this clone: Other DNA sequences within the sample encode an identical CDR3. The chain carries TRBV18 and TRBJ2-7, with D possibly matching TRBD2 (5 bases). Germline CDR1 and CDR2: KGHSH and LQKENI. The CDR3 has 13 amino acids. V was clipped by 2 bases and J by 0 bases, with 5 bases between them. The CDR3 DNA reads TGTGCCAGCTCACCAGGGAGCTCCTACGAGCAGTACTTC. Its translation is CASSPGSSYEQYF. The full variable domain, in which reference TRBV18 and TRBJ2-7 provide the parts outside the CDR3, is NAGVMQNPRHLVRRRGQEARLRCSPMKGHSHVYWYRQLPEEGLKFMVYLQKENIIDESGMPKERFSAEFPKEGPSILRIQQVVRGDSAAYFCASSPGSSYEQYFGPGTRLTVT.

CDR3 bases: TGTGCCAGCAGCTTAGTCCTAGTAGCCCGCGAAGCTTTCTTT. Amino acid sequence: CASSLVLVAREAFF. The chain has TRBV7-9 and TRBJ1-1, with D unclear. Germline V CDR1 and CDR2: SEHNR, FQNEAQ (reference sequence). CDR3 length equals 14 residues. The V and J ends lost 1 base and 8 bases respectively, with 14 bases between them.

V is TRBV11-2 and J is TRBJ2-7; 8 bases map to TRBD1. The CDR3 spans 15 residues. Germline CDR1 and CDR2: SGHAT and FQNNGV. J lost 2 bases, V lost 0 bases, and 3 bases had no gene match. CDR3 sequence reads: CASSLDRTGTYEQYF. DNA for the CDR3: TGTGCCAGCAGCTTAGATCGGACAGGGACCTACGAGCAGTACTTC.

V gene TRBV6-5 combines with J gene TRBJ2-1; a possible D gene is TRBD1 (5 bases). V lost 8 bases and J 8 bases, leaving 19 bases between the germline ends. CDR1 MNHEY and CDR2 SVGAGI come from the germline V gene. The CDR3 covers 14 residues. CDR3 DNA: TGTGCCAGCGCCAACCAGGGTTCTGGACATGAGCAGTTCTTC. Its translation is CASANQGSGHEQFF.

V usage is TRBV6-5 and J usage is TRBJ2-7, with a weak D call TRBD1 (6 bases). The CDR3 is 13 residues long. Germline V gene data show CDR1 as MNHEY and CDR2 as SVGAGI. The V end lost 7 bases, the J end lost 2 bases, and 12 bases lay between the germline ends. CDR3 sequence (DNA): TGTGCCAGCAATAGGGCAGGGGCCTACGAGCAGTACTTC. This gives the protein CASNRAGAYEQYF.

The genes are TRBV6-1 and TRBJ2-3, with 7 bases that match TRBD2. Germline assignment: CDR1 MNHNS and CDR2 SASEGT. The ends lost 4 bases at V and 3 bases at J; junction bases unmatched: 13. CDR3 length: 17 amino acids. CDR3 DNA: TGTGCCAGCAGTGGGGGGGGAGGGGATGGGGGGACAGATACGCAGTATTTT. Its translation: CASSGGGGDGGTDTQYF.

The chain carries TRBV28 and TRBJ2-3; no firm D call. V was cut by 3 bases and J by 2 bases, with 6 bases left in between. The CDR3 length is 13 residues. Germline values: CDR1 MDHEN, CDR2 SYDVKM. Written as DNA, the CDR3 is TGTGCCAGCAGTTTCCCTCTCACAGATACGCAGTATTTT. This gives the protein CASSFPLTDTQYF.

Here the CDR3 DNA reads TGTGCTAGTGGTGCGCAGACTAGCCGATCATACGAGCAGTACTTC. This encodes CASGAQTSRSYEQYF. This chain joins TRBV12-5 and TRBJ2-7; 7 bases are a match to TRBD2. The ends lost 5 bases at V and 4 bases at J; junction bases unmatched: 11. The V gene's germline CDR1 is LGHNT and CDR2 FRNRAP. This CDR3 region has 15 residues.

Comments on this clone: A read error may produce the germline difference seen at one junction end. This rearrangement joins TRBV5-6 to TRBJ2-3, with D possibly TRBD2 on 6 matching bases. Germline lookup yields CDR1 SGHDT and CDR2 YYEEEE. The CDR3 is 12 residues long. DNA for the CDR3: TGTGCCAGCAGCTTTGCTACCGGACTATGTTCGTTT. As protein: CASSFATGLCSF.

The chain uses TRBV9 and TRBJ2-1; TRBD2 matches at 11 bases. Germline lookup yields CDR1 SGDLS and CDR2 YYNGEE. The CDR3 consists of 15 residues. V gave up 4 bases and J gave up 6 bases; unmatched junction bases: 6. CDR3 in DNA: TGTGCCAGCAGCACGATAGCGGGGGGGCCCAATGAGCAGTTCTTC. Its translation is CASSTIAGGPNEQFF.

The chain couples TRBV5-1 to TRBJ1-1; TRBD1 is a possible D gene (5 bases). In germline, CDR1 is SGHRS, CDR2 YFSETQ. The V end was cut by 3 bases, the J end by 0 bases, with 12 bases between. CDR3 size: 15 residues. For the CDR3, the DNA is TGCGCCAGCAGCTACCGGGGGGGATTGAACACTGAAGCTTTCTTT. Translated: CASSYRGGLNTEAFF.

This rearrangement joins TRBV11-2 to TRBJ2-7, with TRBD2 as a possible D gene (7 bases). CDR3 size: 16 residues. Germline CDR1 is SGHAT and CDR2 is FQNNGV. Trimming pared 5 bases from V and 2 bases from J, leaving 19 bases between. CDR3 sequence: CASSRRGGAPPYEQYF. In nucleotides, the CDR3 is TGTGCCAGCAGCCGTAGGGGGGGGGCTCCGCCCTACGAGCAGTACTTC.

This clone was counted between two and nine times. This chain uses TRBV7-9 with TRBJ2-2; tentative D call: TRBD1 (6 bases). Trimming removed 3 bases at V and 1 base at J, with 6 bases between. This CDR3 has 14 residues. From germline, CDR1 is SEHNR and CDR2 FQNEAQ (reference sequence). CDR3 residues: CASSLGQNTGELFF. In DNA, the CDR3 is TGTGCCAGCAGCTTGGGACAGAACACCGGGGAGCTGTTTTTT.

This sequence joins TRBV7-8 and TRBJ2-2; 11 nucleotides line up with TRBD1. This CDR3 comprises 18 residues. Germline V gives CDR1 SGHVS, CDR2 FQNEAQ. The J segment lost 3 bases and the V segment lost 5 bases, leaving 11 bases of the junction unmatched. CDR3 sequence (DNA): TGTGCCAGCAGCCGAGGGGGACAGGGGGAGAGGTACACCGGGGAGCTGTTTTTT. Protein: CASSRGGQGERYTGELFF.

V is TRBV4-1 and J is TRBJ1-2, with D tentatively TRBD1 (6 bases). Germline CDR1 reads MGHRA; CDR2 reads YSYEKL. V dropped 2 bases and J dropped 3 bases, with 13 bases sitting between them. The CDR3 extends over 15 amino acids. DNA of the CDR3: TGCGCCAGCAGCCAACTTGGGGGCGAGGACTATGGCTACACCTTC. The encoded protein is CASSQLGGEDYGYTF.

The CDR3 protein is CASSSGGAGYTF. In DNA, the CDR3 is TGTGCCAGCAGCTCGGGAGGGGCTGGCTACACCTTC. The chain links TRBV27 to TRBJ1-2; tentative D call: TRBD1 (5 bases). The CDR3 loop spans 12 amino acids. V was trimmed by 6 bases and J by 7 bases, leaving 12 bases between them. The germline V gene encodes CDR1 MNHEY and CDR2 SMNVEV (reference sequence).

The J gene is TRBJ1-4, the V gene TRBV5-4; 7 bases fit TRBD1. This CDR3 region has 15 residues. The V gene end was trimmed by 4 bases and the J gene end by 4 bases; junction bases not matched to a gene: 7. The germline gives CDR1 SGHNT, CDR2 YYREEE (reference sequence). CDR3 residues: CASSGGQPRNEKLFF. The CDR3 coding sequence is TGTGCCAGCAGCGGGGGACAGCCTCGTAATGAAAAACTGTTTTTT.

The chain uses TRBV5-8 and TRBJ2-5; D is uncertain. The ends were cut back, 4 bases at V and 7 bases at J, with 23 bases in the middle. The CDR3 extends over 16 amino acids. Germline lookup yields CDR1 SGHTS and CDR2 YDEGEE. The CDR3 DNA sequence: TGTGCCAGCAGCCTATCTAATTCCGCGGCCATTGGGACCCAGTACTTC. The encoded protein is CASSLSNSAAIGTQYF.

The chain links TRBV7-8 to TRBJ2-5, with D perhaps matching TRBD1 (5 bases). V lost 4 bases and J 5 bases, leaving 14 bases between the germline ends. Germline CDR1 is SGHVS and CDR2 is FQNEAQ. This CDR3 contains 14 residues. The CDR3 sequence: CASSSSRGPETQYF. For the CDR3, the DNA is TGTGCCAGCAGCTCTAGTAGGGGTCCGGAGACCCAGTACTTC.

As for this clone: Germline and junction disagree at one end, which may indicate a read error. The chain joins TRBV28 to TRBJ1-5; D gene ambiguous. The CDR3 contains 13 residues. The V gene's germline CDR1 is MDHEN and CDR2 SYDVKM. As DNA, the CDR3 is TGTGCCAGCACTTTACGGGTCATGAGGCCCCAGCATTTT. Translation: CASTLRVMRPQHF.

The chain links TRBV4-1 to TRBJ1-2, with D perhaps matching TRBD1 (5 bases). The CDR3 is 11 residues long. Germline CDR1 reads MGHRA; CDR2 reads YSYEKL. Trimming took 4 bases from V and 13 from J, leaving 13 bases between them. The CDR3 coding sequence is TGCGCCAGCAGCCGTAAGGGGTTGTGCACCTTC. Protein product: CASSRKGLCTF.

This chain links TRBV7-9 with TRBJ2-4, with 8 bases aligning to TRBD2. V lost 4 bases to trimming and J lost 5 bases; unmatched junction nucleotides: 4. The CDR3 covers 14 residues. Germline loops: CDR1 SEHNR, CDR2 FQNEAQ (reference sequence). In nucleotides, the CDR3 is TGTGCCAGCAGCTCCCTAGCGGGTGAAAACATTCAGTACTTC. It codes for CASSSLAGENIQYF.

This clone was detected only a few times. Other nucleotide sequences in the sample specify the same CDR3. The V and J genes are TRBV5-6 and TRBJ1-3; 8 bases agree with TRBD1. The CDR3 sequence is 15 residues long. CDR1 is SGHDT and CDR2 is YYEEEE in the germline V gene. The ends lost 4 bases at V and 2 bases at J; junction bases unmatched: 5. The DNA of the CDR3 is TGTGCCAGCAGCCCTTTGGACAGGGCTGGAAACACCATATATTTT. Its protein is CASSPLDRAGNTIYF.

This chain uses TRBV7-3 with TRBJ2-1, with 9 bases fitting TRBD2. This CDR3 contains 16 residues. CDR1 is SGHTA, CDR2 FQGTGA, per germline. V trimming: 2 bases; J trimming: 8 bases; junction bases outside the gene matches: 10. In nucleotides, the CDR3 is TGTGCCAGCAGCTTATCGGGCGGGAGGGCCAGAGATGAGCAGTTCTTC. It encodes CASSLSGGRARDEQFF.

This clone was picked up one time. The chain links TRBV15 to TRBJ2-1; 8 positions agree with TRBD2. The junction had 8 bases not matched to a gene; V was cut back by 5 bases and J by 8 bases. Germline CDR1 and CDR2: LNHNV and YYDKDF (reference sequence). CDR3 length: 14 residues. CDR3 DNA: TGTGCCACCAGCGGGGGACTAGGTGGGTATGAGCAGTTCTTC. This encodes CATSGGLGGYEQFF.

J is TRBJ2-7 and V is TRBV4-3; maybe TRBD2 (6 bases). The germline V and J ends were trimmed by 1 base and 3 bases, with 13 bases remaining between them. CDR3 size: 15 residues. Germline CDR1 LGHNA, CDR2 YSLEER. This CDR3 is CASSQVHQGGYEQYF. In nucleotides, the CDR3 is TGCGCCAGCAGCCAAGTTCATCAGGGAGGCTACGAGCAGTACTTC.

The chain uses TRBV6-1 and TRBJ2-7; 11 nucleotides line up with TRBD1. Germline assignment: CDR1 MNHNS and CDR2 SASEGT. The CDR3 length is 15 residues. The ends lost 9 bases at V and 7 bases at J; junction bases unmatched: 14. The CDR3 loop reads CASHIPGQGAEEQYF. The CDR3 nucleotides read TGTGCCAGTCACATCCCCGGACAGGGGGCAGAGGAGCAGTACTTC.

The V and J genes are TRBV27 and TRBJ2-7, with 7 bases that match TRBD1. The CDR3 runs 12 residues. Losses at the gene ends were 10 bases for V and 5 bases for J; bases not matched to a gene: 8. Germline CDR1 reads MNHEY; CDR2 reads SMNVEV (reference sequence). CDR3 region: CAIGQVGHEQYF. DNA of the CDR3: TGTGCCATCGGACAGGTTGGCCACGAGCAGTACTTC.

This clone has a single count. This chain uses TRBV6-5 with TRBJ1-2, with 8 bases fitting TRBD1. Germline V CDR1 and CDR2: MNHEY, SVGAGI. This CDR3 region has 15 residues. Germline trimming cut 4 bases from V and 8 bases from J; bases unmatched to any gene: 12. CDR3 sequence (DNA): TGTGCCAGCAGTTCCCCGGGACAGGCAAGAGGAGGCTACACCTTC. This encodes CASSSPGQARGGYTF.

J is TRBJ2-1 and V is TRBV28, with 8 bases lining up with TRBD1. Germline V gene data show CDR1 as MDHEN and CDR2 as SYDVKM. CDR3 length: 13 amino acids. V shed 4 bases and J 7 bases; nucleotides not matched to a gene: 3. CDR3 in DNA: TGTGCCAGCAGTTCGGGACAGGTGAATGAGCAGTTCTTC. Amino acids: CASSSGQVNEQFF.

The chain carries TRBV4-3 and TRBJ1-5; tentatively, D is TRBD1 (5 bases). This CDR3 comprises 20 residues. CDR1 is LGHNA and CDR2 is YSLEER in the germline V gene. V dropped 0 bases and J dropped 0 bases, with 21 bases sitting between them. The CDR3 spells CASSQDGPGPGLYSNQPQHF. The DNA for the CDR3 is TGCGCCAGCAGCCAAGATGGGCCGGGACCGGGACTCTATAGCAATCAGCCCCAGCATTTT.